The present TCR beta chain was sequenced within a study of cytotoxic CD8 clonotypes in ibrutinib-treated CLL. The overall study: Researchers reported approximately twelve relapsed/refractory and roughly 15 treatment-naive patients, 17 to 18 of them IGHV unmutated. Study observations and caveats: With treatment, public clonotypes, which were uncommon, either contracted or remained stable. A rise in clonality was seen at ibrutinib response, and a fall back toward baseline was seen at progression. Age-matched healthy donor levels were exceeded by baseline clonality, which tracked circulating CD8+ T-cell counts.

Of note for this clone: Its antigen is unidentified.

Assay: immunoSEQ multiplex PCR; the TCRdb copy retains only in-frame clones and omits some. The sample yields around 150,000 clones, roughly 84% seen once. This clonotype originated in a human donor with chronic lymphocytic leukemia. This sample comprised PBMCs, obtained at disease progression, from a patient treated with ibrutinib.

The CDR3 nucleotides are TGTGCCAGCAGTTTCAGAGACAGGGTGCTATTACAGCCCCAGCATTTT. Residues: CASSFRDRVLLQPQHF. This chain joins TRBV28 and TRBJ1-5; 7 bases are a match to TRBD1. This CDR3 has 16 residues. CDR1 is MDHEN and CDR2 is SYDVKM in the germline V gene. V trimming: 3 bases; J trimming: 7 bases; junction bases outside the gene matches: 12.